These T cell receptor beta chains were read from a single sample in a study of blood T cells in healthy people across ages. Each CDR3 protein gets one entry after TCRdb re-called the 5' RACE reads with MiXCR. The repertoire includes some 1,500,000 distinct CDR3 sequences, approximately 39% of them detected once, and 4% sits in the top ten. The sample was blood. Receptors were obtained from a woman aged 18-29 years in good health. The CDR3 runs from the conserved cysteine through the conserved F or W. The D gene is left open where the match is weak. Part of the rows lack a size; the others show once, few, many or a class for expanded clones.

CDR3nt | CDR3aa | d_gene | j_gene | abundance | v_gene
TGCAGTGCGTCGGTGAACACTGAAGCTTTCTTT | CSASVNTEAFF | NA | TRBJ1-1 | few | TRBV20-1
TGTGCCAGCAGTTTTGCGGATTCCTACAATGAGCAGTTCTTC | CASSFADSYNEQFF | NA | TRBJ2-1 | few | TRBV28
TGTGCCATCAGTGAGTTGGGACAGGGGAAAATGAACACTGAAGCTTTCTTT | CAISELGQGKMNTEAFF | TRBD1 | TRBJ1-1 | NA | TRBV10-3
TGTGCCTGGACACACGATAATTTGAACACTGAAGCTTTCTTT | CAWTHDNLNTEAFF | NA | TRBJ1-1 | NA | TRBV30
TGCGCCAGCAGCCGGGGGGCTGACACCATCGACTATGGCTACACCTTC | CASSRGADTIDYGYTF | NA | TRBJ1-2 | NA | TRBV5-1
TGTGCCAGCAGGGGACAGAGATACAATGAGCAGTTCTTC | CASRGQRYNEQFF | TRBD1 | TRBJ2-1 | NA | TRBV6-2/TRBV6-3
TGTGCCAGCAGCTTAAGGGACAGGCTATCCTACAATGAGCAGTTCTTC | CASSLRDRLSYNEQFF | TRBD1 | TRBJ2-1 | NA | TRBV7-3
TGTGCCAGCAGCTTGTTCCGGGGGTACACAGATACGCAGTATTTT | CASSLFRGYTDTQYF | NA | TRBJ2-3 | NA | TRBV5-4
TGTGCCAGCAGCTTATGCTCCCTAGCGGGACCCTACGAGCAGTACTTC | CASSLCSLAGPYEQYF | TRBD2 | TRBJ2-7 | few | TRBV11-3
TGTGCCAGCAGTTGGGGCCTAGACGACTACAATGAGCAGTTCTTC | CASSWGLDDYNEQFF | NA | TRBJ2-1 | NA | TRBV5-6
TGTGCCAGCAGCAGGGACCTCCCGGATACGCAGTATTTT | CASSRDLPDTQYF | NA | TRBJ2-3 | many | TRBV7-2
TGTGCCAGCAGTTTATCACAGGCGTCCAACGTCCTGACTTTC | CASSLSQASNVLTF | NA | TRBJ2-6 | NA | TRBV27
TGTGCCAGCAGCCTCGCCGGACAATCATATGGCTACACCTTC | CASSLAGQSYGYTF | NA | TRBJ1-2 | NA | TRBV12-3/TRBV12-4
TGTGCCTGGCACCCCGGGGACTCCCTGGGCGGCTACACCTTC | CAWHPGDSLGGYTF | NA | TRBJ1-2 | NA | TRBV30
TGCAGCGTCCGATCGGGCAGGGTGAGGGGCGAGCAGTACTTC | CSVRSGRVRGEQYF | NA | TRBJ2-7 | NA | TRBV29-1
TGCAGCGTTGAATCAGACTTATACAATGAGCAGTACTTC | CSVESDLYNEQYF | NA | TRBJ2-7 | NA | TRBV29-1
TGTGCCACCGGCTACATCGATGGGGGGCGCGGAAGCAATCAGCCCCAGCATTTT | CATGYIDGGRGSNQPQHF | NA | TRBJ1-5 | NA | TRBV15
TGTGCCAGCAGCTTACAGACTAGCGGGGGATTAGAGACCCAGTACTTC | CASSLQTSGGLETQYF | TRBD2 | TRBJ2-5 | NA | TRBV7-2
TGCAGTGGCGGGGGACTGGTTTCCTACGAGCAGTACTTC | CSGGGLVSYEQYF | TRBD2 | TRBJ2-7 | NA | TRBV20-1
TGCAGTGCCATAAAGGCGTCTTCCCTATCGACCCAGTACTTC | CSAIKASSLSTQYF | NA | TRBJ2-5 | many | TRBV20-1
TGCAGTGCTAAGGGACTAGCGGGAAGGTACACCGGGGAGCTGTTTTTT | CSAKGLAGRYTGELFF | TRBD2 | TRBJ2-2 | NA | TRBV20-1
TGCAGTGCTAGGGAAGACATGTTTGAGCAGTTCTTC | CSAREDMFEQFF | NA | TRBJ2-1 | NA | TRBV20-1
TGCGCCAGCAGCCGCGATGCCCGGGGGGGTTTCTCTGGCTACACCTTC | CASSRDARGGFSGYTF | NA | TRBJ1-2 | NA | TRBV4-3
TGTGCCGTCGCAGAGCAAGAGACCCAGTACTTC | CAVAEQETQYF | NA | TRBJ2-5 | few | TRBV6-2/TRBV6-3
TGCAGTGCCTGCGGACTAGCGGGGGAGATTCGAGAAGAGACCCAGTTCTTC | CSACGLAGEIREETQFF | TRBD2 | TRBJ2-1 | NA | TRBV20-1
TGCGCCAGCAGCTTGTACAGTGCCAGCACTGAAGTTTTCTTT | CASSLYSASTEVFF | NA | TRBJ1-1 | NA | TRBV5-1